One and the same sample provided the 8 T cell receptor beta chains below, sequenced in a study of tumor-infiltrating lymphocytes in primary liver carcinoma. The researchers produced TCR beta cDNA from approximately 0.45 ug total RNA with a constant-region primer. Nested multiplex PCR, run for three rounds with slightly modified ARM-PCR, yielded TCR beta libraries. With TRBV1-TRBV30 forward primers and a C-beta reverse primer, the first two PCR rounds were run for around 10 cycles each. MiXCR, applied by TCRdb to the multiplex PCR reads, yields one record per CDR3 protein. The sample has about 120,000 distinct CDR3 sequences, around two thirds seen once; the top ten hold roughly 7.3%. Unsorted bulk tissue of about 18-34 mg yielded co-extracted RNA and DNA. The material sequenced was tumor-adjacent normal liver tissue. The receptors shown here come from a woman aged 55 to 70 with primary liver carcinoma and hepatitis B virus infection.

The sample holds one count of this clonotype. This chain uses TRBV6-1 with TRBJ1-5; D remains unclear. CDR1 MNHNS and CDR2 SASEGT come from the germline V gene. V was trimmed by 11 bases and J by 2 bases, leaving 16 bases between them. This CDR3 is built from 14 residues. The chain's CDR3 is CAFSKELGNQPQHF. The CDR3 nucleotides read TGTGCCTTTTCGAAGGAGCTCGGCAATCAGCCCCAGCATTTT.

Remarks on this clonotype: Because the CDR3's place on the DNA is in doubt, the DNA is left out and the CDR3 is given as listed by TCRdb. CDR3 loop: CSVAPDGTAFTGSCFF. The J gene is TRBJ2-2, the V gene TRBV29-1; no DNA check was done on the table's D call, TRBD1. The CDR3 comprises 16 residues, both ends counted. Germline V CDR1 and CDR2: SQVTM, ANQGSEA.

This clonotype was seen a handful of times. One junction end does not reproduce the germline sequence, and a read error may be involved. The genes are TRBV11-1 and TRBJ2-7; 9 bases align to TRBD1. The CDR3 length is 17 residues. From germline, CDR1 is SGHAT and CDR2 FQDESV (reference sequence). The CDR3 DNA follows: TGTGCCAGCAACTTATCACCTCCGACAGGGGGTTTCTACGAGCAGTACTTC. Encoded protein: CASNLSPPTGGFYEQYF.

To note about this clonotype: At one boundary the junction diverges from the germline segment, which might be a read error. The genes are TRBV6-5 and TRBJ2-3; tentative D call: TRBD2 (5 bases). CDR3 length equals 14 residues. Per germline, CDR1 MNHEY and CDR2 SVGAGI. CDR3: CANAGSSSTDTLYF. CDR3 DNA sequence: TGTGCCAACGCTGGGAGTTCAAGCACAGATACGCTGTATTTT.

This clonotype was counted ten times or more. The V and J genes are TRBV6-6 and TRBJ1-3; 9 bases are shared with TRBD1. Germline trimming cut 6 bases from V and 12 bases from J; bases unmatched to any gene: 9. This CDR3 is built from 13 residues. In germline, CDR1 is MNHNY, CDR2 SVGAGI (reference sequence). Here the CDR3 reads CASSGGTGKNIYF. The CDR3, as DNA: TGTGCCAGCAGCGGAGGGACAGGGAAAAACATATATTTT.

As to this clonotype: This may stem from a read error, because a much larger clone lies one nucleotide away. This chain links TRBV28 with TRBJ2-7; D is ambiguous. CDR3 length equals 11 residues. The germline V gene encodes CDR1 MDHEN and CDR2 SYDVKM. Trimming removed 3 bases from V and 5 bases from J, with 5 bases in between. CDR3: CASSLAHEQYF. As DNA, the CDR3 is TGTGCCAGCAGTTTGGCCCACGAGCAGTACTTC.

V and J are TRBV5-1 and TRBJ2-5, with D perhaps TRBD2 (6 bases). Per the germline V gene, CDR1 is SGHRS and CDR2 is YFSETQ. Trimming stripped 3 bases from V and 5 bases from J, with 20 bases between. The CDR3 length is 16 residues. The CDR3 is CASSSAPGDAWETQYF. The CDR3 region has the DNA TGCGCCAGCAGCTCGGCCCCGGGGGACGCATGGGAGACCCAGTACTTC.

Details on this clonotype: The junction does not match germline at one end; this may be a read error. This CDR3 is CSLEPSGTYEQYF. As DNA, the CDR3 is TGCAGCCTTGAGCCTAGCGGTACCTACGAGCAGTACTTC. The chain uses TRBV29-1 and TRBJ2-7, with 7 bases lining up with TRBD2. The CDR3 runs 13 residues. Germline CDR1 is SQVTM and CDR2 is ANQGSEA.